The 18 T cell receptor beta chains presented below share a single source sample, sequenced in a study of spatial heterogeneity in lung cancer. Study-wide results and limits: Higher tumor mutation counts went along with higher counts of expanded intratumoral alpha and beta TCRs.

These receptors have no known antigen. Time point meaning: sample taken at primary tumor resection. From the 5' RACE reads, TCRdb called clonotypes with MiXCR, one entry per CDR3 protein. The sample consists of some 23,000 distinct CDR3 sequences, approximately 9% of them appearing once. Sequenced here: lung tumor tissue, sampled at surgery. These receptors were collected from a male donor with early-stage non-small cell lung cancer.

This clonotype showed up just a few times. The CDR3 DNA is TGTGCCAGCTCGCTTATGACCGGGGAGCTGTTTTTT. It codes for CASSLMTGELFF. The chain combines TRBV12-3 or TRBV12-4 with TRBJ2-2; D ambiguous. V was shortened by 8 bases and J by 5 bases, with 9 bases between the two germline ends. The CDR3 extends over 12 amino acids.

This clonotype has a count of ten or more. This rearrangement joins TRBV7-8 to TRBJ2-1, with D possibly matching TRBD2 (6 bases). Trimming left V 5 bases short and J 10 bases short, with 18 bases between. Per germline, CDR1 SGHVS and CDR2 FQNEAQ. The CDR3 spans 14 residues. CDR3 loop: CASSPGLLPQEQFF. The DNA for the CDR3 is TGTGCCAGCAGCCCGGGACTCCTCCCGCAGGAGCAGTTCTTC.

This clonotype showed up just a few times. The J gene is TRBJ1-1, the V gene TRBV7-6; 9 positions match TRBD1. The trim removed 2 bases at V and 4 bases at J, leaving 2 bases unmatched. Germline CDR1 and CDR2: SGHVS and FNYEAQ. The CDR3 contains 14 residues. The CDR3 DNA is TGTGCCAGCAGCTTAACGACAGGGGGCACTGAAGCTTTCTTT. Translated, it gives CASSLTTGGTEAFF.

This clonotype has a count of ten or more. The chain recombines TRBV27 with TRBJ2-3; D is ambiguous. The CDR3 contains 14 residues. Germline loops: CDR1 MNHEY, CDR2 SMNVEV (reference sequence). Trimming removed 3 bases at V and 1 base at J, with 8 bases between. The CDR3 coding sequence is TGTGCCAGCAGTTTTGCCAGGCGCACAGATACGCAGTATTTT. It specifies CASSFARRTDTQYF.

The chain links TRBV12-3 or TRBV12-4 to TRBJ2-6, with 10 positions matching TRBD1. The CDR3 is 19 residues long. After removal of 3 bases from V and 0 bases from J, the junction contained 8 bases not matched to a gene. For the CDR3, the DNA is TGTGCCAGCAGTTTGGCTAAGGGACAGGGGCCCTCTGGGGCCAACGTCCTGACTTTC. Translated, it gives CASSLAKGQGPSGANVLTF.

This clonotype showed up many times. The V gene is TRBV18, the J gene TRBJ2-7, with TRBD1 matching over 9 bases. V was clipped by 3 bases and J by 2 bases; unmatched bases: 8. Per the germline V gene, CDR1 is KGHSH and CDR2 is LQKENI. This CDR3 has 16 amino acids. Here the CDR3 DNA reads TGTGCCAGCTCACCTACGGGACAGGGTGTCCCCTACGAGCAGTACTTC. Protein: CASSPTGQGVPYEQYF.

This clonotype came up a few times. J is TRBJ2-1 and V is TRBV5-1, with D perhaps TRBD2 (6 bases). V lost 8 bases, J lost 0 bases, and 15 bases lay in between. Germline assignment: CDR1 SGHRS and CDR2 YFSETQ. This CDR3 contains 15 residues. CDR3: CASSYGTYSYNEQFF. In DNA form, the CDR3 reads TGCGCCAGTTCGTACGGGACTTACTCCTACAATGAGCAGTTCTTC.

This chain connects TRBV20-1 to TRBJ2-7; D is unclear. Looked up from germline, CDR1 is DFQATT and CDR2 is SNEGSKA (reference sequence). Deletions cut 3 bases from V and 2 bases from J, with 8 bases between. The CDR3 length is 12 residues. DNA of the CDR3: TGCAGTGCTAGGAAACGGGCCTACGAGCAGTACTTC. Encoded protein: CSARKRAYEQYF.

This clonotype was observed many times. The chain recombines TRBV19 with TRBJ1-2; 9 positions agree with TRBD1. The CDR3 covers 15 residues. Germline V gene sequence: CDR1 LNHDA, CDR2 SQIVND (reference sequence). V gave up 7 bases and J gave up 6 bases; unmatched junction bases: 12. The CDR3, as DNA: TGTGCCAGTACGACCGCAACAGGGGGCTGGGATGGCTACACCTTC. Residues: CASTTATGGWDGYTF. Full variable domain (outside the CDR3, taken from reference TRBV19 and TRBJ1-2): DGGITQSPKYLFRKEGQNVTLSCEQNLNHDAMYWYRQDPGQGLRLIYYSQIVNDFQKGDIAEGYSVSREKKESFPLTVTSAQKNPTAFYLCASTTATGGWDGYTFGSGTRLTVV.

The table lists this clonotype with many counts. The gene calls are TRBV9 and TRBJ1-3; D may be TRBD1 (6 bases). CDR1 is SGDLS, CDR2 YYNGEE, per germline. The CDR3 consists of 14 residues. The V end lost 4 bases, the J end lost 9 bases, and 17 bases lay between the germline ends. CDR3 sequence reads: CASSQDSPLGTIYF. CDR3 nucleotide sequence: TGTGCCAGCAGCCAGGACAGTCCTCTGGGCACCATATATTTT. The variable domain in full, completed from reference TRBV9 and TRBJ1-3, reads DSGVTQTPKHLITATGQRVTLRCSPRSGDLSVYWYQQSLDQGLQFLIQYYNGEERAKGNILERFSAQQFPDLHSELNLSSLELGDSALYFCASSQDSPLGTIYFGEGSWLTVV.

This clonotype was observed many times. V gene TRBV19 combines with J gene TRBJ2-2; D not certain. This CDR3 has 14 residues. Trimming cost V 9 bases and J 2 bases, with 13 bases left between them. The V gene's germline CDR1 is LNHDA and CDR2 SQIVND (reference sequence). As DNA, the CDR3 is TGTGCCAGCCGCCTGGCGGATAACACCGGGGAGCTGTTTTTT. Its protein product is CASRLADNTGELFF.

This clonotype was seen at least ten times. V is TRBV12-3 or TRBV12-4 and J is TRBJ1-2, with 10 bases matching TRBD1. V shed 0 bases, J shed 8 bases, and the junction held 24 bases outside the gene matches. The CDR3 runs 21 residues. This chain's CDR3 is CASSLAPSKHPGTGDDWGYTF. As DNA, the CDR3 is TGTGCCAGCAGTTTAGCCCCTTCGAAGCACCCCGGGACAGGGGATGATTGGGGCTACACCTTC.

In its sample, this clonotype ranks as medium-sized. The chain's CDR3 is CASSLLVRPYEQYF. The CDR3 DNA follows: TGTGCCAGCAGCTTACTTGTCAGGCCCTACGAGCAGTACTTC. The V and J genes are TRBV7-8 and TRBJ2-7, with no clear D. The CDR3 is 14 residues long. Germline V lookup: CDR1 SGHVS, CDR2 FQNEAQ. Trimming pared 2 bases from V and 2 bases from J, leaving 10 bases between.

CDR3 amino acids: CAAGGQGAPNEQFF. CDR3 DNA: TGTGCCGCAGGAGGACAGGGGGCCCCCAATGAGCAGTTCTTC. V gene TRBV28 combines with J gene TRBJ2-1; TRBD1 agrees at 11 bases. The J segment lost 6 bases and the V segment lost 11 bases, leaving 9 bases of the junction unmatched. CDR3 size: 14 residues. The germline gives CDR1 MDHEN, CDR2 SYDVKM.

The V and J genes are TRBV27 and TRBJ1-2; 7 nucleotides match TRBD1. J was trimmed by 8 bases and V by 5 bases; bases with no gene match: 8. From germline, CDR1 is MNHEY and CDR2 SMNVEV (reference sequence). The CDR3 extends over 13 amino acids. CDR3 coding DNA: TGTGCCAGCAGTCGACAGGGCCCCGGAGGCTACACCTTC. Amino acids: CASSRQGPGGYTF.

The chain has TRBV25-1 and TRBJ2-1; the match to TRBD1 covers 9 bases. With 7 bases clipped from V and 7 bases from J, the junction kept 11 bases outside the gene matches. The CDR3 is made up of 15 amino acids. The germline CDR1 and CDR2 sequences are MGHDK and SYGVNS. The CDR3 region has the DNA TGTGCCAGCAATCCCTCCGGGACAGGGTGGAATGAGCAGTTCTTC. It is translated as CASNPSGTGWNEQFF.

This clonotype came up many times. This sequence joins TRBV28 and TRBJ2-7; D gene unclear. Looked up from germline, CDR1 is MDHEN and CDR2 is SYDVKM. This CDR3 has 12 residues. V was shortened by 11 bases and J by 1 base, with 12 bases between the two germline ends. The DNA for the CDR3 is TGTGCCGCCGGTGGAGCGTCCTACGAGCAGTACTTC. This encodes CAAGGASYEQYF.

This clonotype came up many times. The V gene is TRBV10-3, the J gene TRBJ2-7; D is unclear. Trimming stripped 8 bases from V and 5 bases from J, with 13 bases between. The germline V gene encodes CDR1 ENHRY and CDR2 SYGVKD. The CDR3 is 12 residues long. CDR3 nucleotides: TGTGCCATCGGCTCCGTGACCGACGAGCAGTACTTC. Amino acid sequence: CAIGSVTDEQYF.